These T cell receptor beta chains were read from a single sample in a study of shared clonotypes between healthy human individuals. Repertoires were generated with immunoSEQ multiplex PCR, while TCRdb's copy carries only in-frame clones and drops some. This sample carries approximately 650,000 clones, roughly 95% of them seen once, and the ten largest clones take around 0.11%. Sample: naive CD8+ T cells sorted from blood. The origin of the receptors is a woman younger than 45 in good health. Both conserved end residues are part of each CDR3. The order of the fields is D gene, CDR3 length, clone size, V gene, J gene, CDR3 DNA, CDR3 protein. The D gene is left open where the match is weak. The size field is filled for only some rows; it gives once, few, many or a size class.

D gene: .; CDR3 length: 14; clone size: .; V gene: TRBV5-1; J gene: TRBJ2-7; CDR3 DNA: TGCGCCAGCAGCCCGGCCAGCGGAGGGTACGAGCAGTACTTC; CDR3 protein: CASSPASGGYEQYF
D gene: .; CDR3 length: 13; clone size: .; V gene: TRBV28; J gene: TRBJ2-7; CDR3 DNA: TGTGCCAGCAGTTTAAACAGTAGATACGAGCAGTACTTC; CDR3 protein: CASSLNSRYEQYF
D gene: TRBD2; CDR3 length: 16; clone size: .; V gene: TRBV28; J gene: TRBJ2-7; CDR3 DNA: TGTGCCAGCAGTACCGCTACGGGAGGGCTTAGCTACGAGCAGTACTTC; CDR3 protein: CASSTATGGLSYEQYF
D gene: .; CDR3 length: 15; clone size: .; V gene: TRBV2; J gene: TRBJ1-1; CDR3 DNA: TGTGCCAGCAGTGAAAGTGGGGGGCTGAACACTGAAGCTTTCTTT; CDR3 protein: CASSESGGLNTEAFF
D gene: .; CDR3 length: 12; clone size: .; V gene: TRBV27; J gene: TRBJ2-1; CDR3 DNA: TGTGCCAGCAGTTTTTACGGTACTGAGCAGTTCTTC; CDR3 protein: CASSFYGTEQFF
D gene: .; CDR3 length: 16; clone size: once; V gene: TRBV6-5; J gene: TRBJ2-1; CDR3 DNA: TGTGCCAGCAGTTACTCGATAGGGGTTTCCTACAATGAGCAGTTCTTC; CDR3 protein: CASSYSIGVSYNEQFF
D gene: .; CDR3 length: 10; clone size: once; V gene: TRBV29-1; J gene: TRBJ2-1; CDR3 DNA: TGCAGCGTTGGGGGTAATGAGCAGTTCTTC; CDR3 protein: CSVGGNEQFF
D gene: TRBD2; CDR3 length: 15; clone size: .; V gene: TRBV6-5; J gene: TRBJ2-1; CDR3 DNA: TGTGCCAGCAGTTACCGCGGGAGGGCCGACAATGAGCAGTTCTTC; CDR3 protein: CASSYRGRADNEQFF
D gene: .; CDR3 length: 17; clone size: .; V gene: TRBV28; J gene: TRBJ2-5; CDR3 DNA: TGTGCCAGCAGTTTGGGACCTGCGGGACAGTCACAAGAGACCCAGTACTTC; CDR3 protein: CASSLGPAGQSQETQYF
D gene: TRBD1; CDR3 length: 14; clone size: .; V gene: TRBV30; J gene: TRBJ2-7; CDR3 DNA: TGTGCCTGGAGCCCCAGGGGGCGCCCTACCGAGCAGTACTTC; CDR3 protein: CAWSPRGRPTEQYF
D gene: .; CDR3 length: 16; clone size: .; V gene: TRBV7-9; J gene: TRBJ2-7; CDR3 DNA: TGTGCCAGCGAGAAACCCGGTGGAGGGACAGTCTACGAGCAGTACTTC; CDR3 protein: CASEKPGGGTVYEQYF
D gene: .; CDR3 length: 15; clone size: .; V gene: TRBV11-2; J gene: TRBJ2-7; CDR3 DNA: TGTGCCAGCAGCTTAGGGGCGGGCCCCTCCTACGAGCAGTACTTC; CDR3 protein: CASSLGAGPSYEQYF
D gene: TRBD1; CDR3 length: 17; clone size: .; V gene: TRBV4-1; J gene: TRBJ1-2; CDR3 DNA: TGCGCCAGCAGCCCGGGGACAGGGGGCCGGGACGACTATGGCTACACCTTC; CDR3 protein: CASSPGTGGRDDYGYTF
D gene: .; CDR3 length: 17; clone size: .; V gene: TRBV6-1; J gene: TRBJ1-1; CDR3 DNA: TGTGCCAGCAGTGAAAGGGGCCGGGCCGAGATTAACACTGAAGCTTTCTTT; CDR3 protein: CASSERGRAEINTEAFF
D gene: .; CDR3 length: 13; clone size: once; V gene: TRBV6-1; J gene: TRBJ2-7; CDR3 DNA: TGTGCCAGCAGTTTTACCCCCTCCTACGAGCAGTACTTC; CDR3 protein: CASSFTPSYEQYF
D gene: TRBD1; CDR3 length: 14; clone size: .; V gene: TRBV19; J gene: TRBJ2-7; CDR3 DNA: TGTGCCAGTAGCGAGAGGACAGGGTTCTACGAGCAGTACTTC; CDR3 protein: CASSERTGFYEQYF
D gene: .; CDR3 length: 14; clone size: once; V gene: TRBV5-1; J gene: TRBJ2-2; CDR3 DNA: TGCGCCAGCAGCTTGGTACAGAACACCGGGGAGCTGTTTTTT; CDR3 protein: CASSLVQNTGELFF
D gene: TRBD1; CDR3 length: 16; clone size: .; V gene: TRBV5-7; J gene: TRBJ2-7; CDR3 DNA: TGTGCCAGCAGCGACCAAGCTAGGACAGGGATCTACGAGCAGTACTTC; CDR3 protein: CASSDQARTGIYEQYF
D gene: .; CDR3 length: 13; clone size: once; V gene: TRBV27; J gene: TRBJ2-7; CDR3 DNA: TGTGCCAGCAGTTACGGACTCTCCTACGAGCAGTACTTC; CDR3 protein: CASSYGLSYEQYF
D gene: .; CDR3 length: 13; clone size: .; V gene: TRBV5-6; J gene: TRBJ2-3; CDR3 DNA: TGTGCCAGCAGCTTGGTGGCCACAGATACGCAGTATTTT; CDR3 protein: CASSLVATDTQYF
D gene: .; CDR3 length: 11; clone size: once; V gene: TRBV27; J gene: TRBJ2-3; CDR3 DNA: TGTGCCAGCAGTTCCCCGGATACGCAGTATTTT; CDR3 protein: CASSSPDTQYF
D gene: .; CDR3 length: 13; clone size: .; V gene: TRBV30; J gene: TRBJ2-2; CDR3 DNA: TGTGCCGCGGGCGGGAAGTACACCGGGGAGCTGTTTTTT; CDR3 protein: CAAGGKYTGELFF
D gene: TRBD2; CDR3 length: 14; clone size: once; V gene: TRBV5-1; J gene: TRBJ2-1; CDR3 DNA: TGCGCCAGCAGCTTGGCTAGCGGATACAATGAGCAGTTCTTC; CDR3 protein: CASSLASGYNEQFF
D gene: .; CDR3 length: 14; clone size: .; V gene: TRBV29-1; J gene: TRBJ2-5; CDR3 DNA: TGCAGCGCGACAAATTACCAGTACCAAGAGACCCAGTACTTC; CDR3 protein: CSATNYQYQETQYF
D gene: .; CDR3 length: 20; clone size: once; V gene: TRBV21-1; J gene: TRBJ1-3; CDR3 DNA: TGTGCCAGCAGAAACCGAGGGGACAGGGGGCTGCTTAGCTCTGGAAACACCATATATTTT; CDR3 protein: CASRNRGDRGLLSSGNTIYF
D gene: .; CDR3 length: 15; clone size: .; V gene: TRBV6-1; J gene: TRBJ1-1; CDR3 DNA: TGTGCCACCAGTGTACGGGGTACCCTGAACACTGAAGCTTTCTTT; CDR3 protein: CATSVRGTLNTEAFF
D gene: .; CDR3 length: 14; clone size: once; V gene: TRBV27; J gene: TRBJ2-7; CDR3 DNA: TGTGCCAGCAGTTTCTCGGGACAACCCTACGAGCAGTACTTC; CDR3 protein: CASSFSGQPYEQYF
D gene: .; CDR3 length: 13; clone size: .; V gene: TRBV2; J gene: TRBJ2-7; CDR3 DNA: TGTGCCAGCAGGCAAGGACTATTCTACGAGCAGTACTTC; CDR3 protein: CASRQGLFYEQYF
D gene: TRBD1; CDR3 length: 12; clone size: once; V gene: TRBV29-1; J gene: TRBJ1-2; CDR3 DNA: TGCAGCGTCGGACAGGGGGCTGGAGGCTACACCTTC; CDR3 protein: CSVGQGAGGYTF
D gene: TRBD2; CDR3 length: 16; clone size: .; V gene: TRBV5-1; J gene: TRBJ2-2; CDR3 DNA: TGCGCCAGCACGGGACCCGGGGGGATGAACACCGGGGAGCTGTTTTTT; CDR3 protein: CASTGPGGMNTGELFF
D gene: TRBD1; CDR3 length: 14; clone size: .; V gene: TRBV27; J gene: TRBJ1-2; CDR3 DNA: TGTGCCAGCAGTATTCAGGGGGCGACATATGGCTACACCTTC; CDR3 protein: CASSIQGATYGYTF
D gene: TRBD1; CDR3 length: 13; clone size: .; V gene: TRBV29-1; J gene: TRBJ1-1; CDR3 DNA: TGCAGCACCTATGGACAGGGGATAACTGAAGCTTTCTTT; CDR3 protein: CSTYGQGITEAFF
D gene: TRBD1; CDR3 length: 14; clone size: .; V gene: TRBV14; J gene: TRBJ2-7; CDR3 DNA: TGTGCCAGCAGCCAAGGACAGGGATCCTACGAGCAGTACTTC; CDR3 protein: CASSQGQGSYEQYF
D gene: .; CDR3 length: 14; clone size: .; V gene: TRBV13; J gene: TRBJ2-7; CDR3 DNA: TGTGCCAGCAGCTTGGGTCCAGGGTCCTACGAGCAGTACTTC; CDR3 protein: CASSLGPGSYEQYF
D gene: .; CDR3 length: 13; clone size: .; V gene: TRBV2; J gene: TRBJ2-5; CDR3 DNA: TGTGCCAGCAGCCCAGCTTTCCAAGAGACCCAGTACTTC; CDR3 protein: CASSPAFQETQYF
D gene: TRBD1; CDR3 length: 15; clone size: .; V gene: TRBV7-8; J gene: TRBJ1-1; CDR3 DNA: TGTGCCAGCAGCTTACAAGGGGGCCTCGGGACTGAAGCTTTCTTT; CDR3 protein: CASSLQGGLGTEAFF
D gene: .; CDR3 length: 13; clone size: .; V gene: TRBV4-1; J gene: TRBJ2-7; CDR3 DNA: TGCGCCAGCAGCCAAGTAGGAGGGCTCGAGCAGTACTTC; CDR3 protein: CASSQVGGLEQYF
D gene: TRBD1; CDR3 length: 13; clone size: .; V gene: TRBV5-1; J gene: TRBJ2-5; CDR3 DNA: TGCGCCAGCACCAGGGACAGGCAAGAGACCCAGTACTTC; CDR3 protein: CASTRDRQETQYF
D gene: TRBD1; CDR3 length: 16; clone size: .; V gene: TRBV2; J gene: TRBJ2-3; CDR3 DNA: TGTGCCAGCAGAGATAGACCCGGGACAGTGATAGCTACGCAGTATTTT; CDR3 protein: CASRDRPGTVIATQYF
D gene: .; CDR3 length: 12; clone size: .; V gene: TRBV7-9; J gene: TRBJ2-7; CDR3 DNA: TGTGCCAGCAGCGTAGGCACCTACGAGCAGTACTTC; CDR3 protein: CASSVGTYEQYF